This TCR beta chain comes out of a study of cytomegalovirus exposure and HLA in healthy donors. The PCR had 60 Vbeta and 13 Jbeta primers. Sequencing used immunoSEQ multiplex PCR; TCRdb keeps in-frame clones, though not all of them. The data hold approximately 150,000 clones, with 79% observed a single time. As for this clone: Its antigen is not known. Other DNA sequences within the sample encode an identical CDR3.

The junction had 0 bases not matched to a gene; V was cut back by 0 bases and J by 1 base. The CDR3 sequence is 14 residues long. Germline lookup yields CDR1 SGHRS and CDR2 YFSETQ. Study-level findings and limits: Most TCR beta V segments were productive about 87% or about 30% of the time in an earlier analysis.

This chain uses TRBV5-1 with TRBJ2-5, with 7 bases matching TRBD1. The sample was PBMCs. This TCR was recovered from a man in his forties or fifties in good health and CMV-seropositive. CDR3 in amino acids: CASSLGQGQETQYF. For the CDR3, the DNA is TGCGCCAGCAGCTTGGGACAGGGCCAAGAGACCCAGTACTTC.